This TCR beta chain was sequenced during a study of cytomegalovirus exposure and HLA in healthy donors listed by TCRdb under 2017. Background on the whole study: According to a later analysis, one platform produced both the 110 or so validation repertoires and the approximately 670 repertoires of the first cohort. The study aimed to test whether signatures of past pathogen exposure could be identified by cataloging public T cell receptors. Besides the first cohort of around 670 subjects, a separate validation cohort made up of over a hundred different subjects was used. To predict cytomegalovirus infection status, the study combined high-throughput TCR immunosequencing, statistical association of individual TCRs with disease status, and machine learning.

With respect to this clone: Its antigen remains undetermined. Qualities for individual bases were not recorded, and no much larger clone is one base off.

Libraries were made using the immunoSEQ multiplex PCR assay. Turning to the authors' computational methods: To diagnose cytomegalovirus status from the catalog of TCR beta chain sequences, a statistical classification framework was built. Sourced from immuneACCESS, this table was stored by TCRdb with only in-frame sequences that have V and J called. A share of the clones is absent; for the studies checked, an unresolved V gene accounts for under half, and the remainder has no known explanation. The V and J calls and clone size were taken over from that table, and D and trimming were inferred from the DNA. For this sample the table gives roughly 60,000 clones, of which roughly 96% were detected only once. Approximately 0.9% of the sample goes to the ten largest clones. Study-wide findings and limitations: The validation cohort had no HLA typing available for a later analysis, so co-occurrence within that cohort was assessed over all 120 or so repertoires. While some public TCRs were present in many individuals, most TCR sequences turned up only very rarely across donors. A few of the identified cytomegalovirus-associated TCR beta chains were confirmed in vitro to be specific for cytomegalovirus antigens. Of the cluster scores, roughly 95% were above 0 in a later analysis, which found that TCRs clustered in the first cohort also tended to co-occur in the 95 to 150 validation repertoires. Cytomegalovirus status was reported to be diagnosed by the classifier with high specificity and sensitivity in both the original and validation cohorts. According to the authors, the approach could potentially be generalized to other disease states and immunological phenotypes. In the study, some 160 TCR beta chains were listed as associated with cytomegalovirus.

Separate from the roughly 650-subject first cohort, the validation cohort of about 130 subjects was the group to which the donors belonged. From its cysteine to its phenylalanine, the CDR3 spans 14 amino acids. CDR3 DNA is the only sequence kept; it has 42 bases, read in frame from the first base. V has 5 bases trimmed and J has 6 bases trimmed; junction bases matching no gene number 5. The germline V gene yields MDHEN for CDR1 and SYDVKM for CDR2. This sequence was found in a man aged 18 to 29 in good health and CMV-seronegative. Sequencing was carried out using PBMCs. The rearrangement joined TRBV28 to TRBJ1-2; 11 bases in the middle match TRBD1. The DNA sequence is given as TGTGCCAGCAGTCCGGGACAGGGGGGGAATGGCTACACCTTC. It encodes CASSPGQGGNGYTF.